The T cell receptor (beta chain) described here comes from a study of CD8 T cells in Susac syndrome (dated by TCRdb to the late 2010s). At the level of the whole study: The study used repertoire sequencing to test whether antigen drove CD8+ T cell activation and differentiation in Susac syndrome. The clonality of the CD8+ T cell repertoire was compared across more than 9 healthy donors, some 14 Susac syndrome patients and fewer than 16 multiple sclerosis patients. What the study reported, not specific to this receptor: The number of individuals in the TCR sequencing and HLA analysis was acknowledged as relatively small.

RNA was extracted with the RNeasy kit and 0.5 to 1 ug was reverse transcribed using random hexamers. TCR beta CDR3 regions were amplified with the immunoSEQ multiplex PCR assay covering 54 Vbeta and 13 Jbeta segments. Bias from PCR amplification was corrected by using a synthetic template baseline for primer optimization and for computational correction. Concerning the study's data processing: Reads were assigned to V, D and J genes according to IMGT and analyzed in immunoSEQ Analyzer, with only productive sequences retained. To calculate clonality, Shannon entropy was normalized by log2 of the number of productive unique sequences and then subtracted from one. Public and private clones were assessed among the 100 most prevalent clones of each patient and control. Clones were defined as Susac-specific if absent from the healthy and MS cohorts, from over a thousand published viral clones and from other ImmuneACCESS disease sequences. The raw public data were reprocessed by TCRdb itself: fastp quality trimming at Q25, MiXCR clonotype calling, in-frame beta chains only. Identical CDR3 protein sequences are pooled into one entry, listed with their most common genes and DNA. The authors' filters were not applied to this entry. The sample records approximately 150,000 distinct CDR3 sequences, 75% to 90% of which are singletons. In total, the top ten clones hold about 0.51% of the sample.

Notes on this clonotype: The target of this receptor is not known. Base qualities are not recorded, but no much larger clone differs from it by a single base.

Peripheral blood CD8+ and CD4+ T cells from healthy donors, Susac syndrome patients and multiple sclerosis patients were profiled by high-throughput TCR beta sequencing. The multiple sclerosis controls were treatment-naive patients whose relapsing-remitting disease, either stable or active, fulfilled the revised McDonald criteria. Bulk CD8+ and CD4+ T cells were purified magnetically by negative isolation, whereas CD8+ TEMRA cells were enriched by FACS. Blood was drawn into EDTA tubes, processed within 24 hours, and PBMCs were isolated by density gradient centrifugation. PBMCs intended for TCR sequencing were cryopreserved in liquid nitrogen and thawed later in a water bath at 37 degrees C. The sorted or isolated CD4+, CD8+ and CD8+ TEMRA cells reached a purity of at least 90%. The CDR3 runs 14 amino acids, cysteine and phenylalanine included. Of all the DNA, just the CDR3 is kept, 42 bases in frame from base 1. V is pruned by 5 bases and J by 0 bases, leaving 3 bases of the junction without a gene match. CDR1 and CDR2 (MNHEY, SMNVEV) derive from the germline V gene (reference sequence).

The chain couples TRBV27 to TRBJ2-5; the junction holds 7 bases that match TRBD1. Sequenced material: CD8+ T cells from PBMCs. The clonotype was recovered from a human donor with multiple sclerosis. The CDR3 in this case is CASSLQGHQETQYF. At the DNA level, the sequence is TGTGCCAGCAGTCTACAGGGGCACCAAGAGACCCAGTACTTC.